This T cell receptor (beta chain) was observed in a study of T cell responses to AZD1222 COVID-19 vaccine. Study-wide results and limits: Repertoires were obtained solely post-peak T cell response. Donors were largely white British and mainly female; clonal diversity was possibly underestimated.

Looked up from germline, CDR1 is KGHDR and CDR2 is SFDVKD. Between the trimmed V and J ends, which lost 6 bases and 0 bases, there was a span of 12 bases. The CDR3 has 15 residues. Sequencing was performed with immunoSEQ multiplex PCR; in TCRdb, only in-frame clones are kept and a portion is missing. The profile shows approximately 140,000 clones, approximately 90% of them singletons. A remark on this clone: Its cognate antigen is unknown.

Some second doses came at about 4 weeks and others at about 12 weeks; these were pooled. The TCR sequence derives from an adult who received the AZD1222 COVID-19 vaccine. Sequenced here: peripheral blood, sampled 28 days after the second AZD1222 dose. The rearrangement links TRBV24-1 to TRBJ2-3; D gene unclear. CDR3 protein: CATSSAGSSTDTQYF. CDR3 nucleotide sequence: TGTGCCACCAGTTCGGCCGGTTCTAGCACAGATACGCAGTATTTT.